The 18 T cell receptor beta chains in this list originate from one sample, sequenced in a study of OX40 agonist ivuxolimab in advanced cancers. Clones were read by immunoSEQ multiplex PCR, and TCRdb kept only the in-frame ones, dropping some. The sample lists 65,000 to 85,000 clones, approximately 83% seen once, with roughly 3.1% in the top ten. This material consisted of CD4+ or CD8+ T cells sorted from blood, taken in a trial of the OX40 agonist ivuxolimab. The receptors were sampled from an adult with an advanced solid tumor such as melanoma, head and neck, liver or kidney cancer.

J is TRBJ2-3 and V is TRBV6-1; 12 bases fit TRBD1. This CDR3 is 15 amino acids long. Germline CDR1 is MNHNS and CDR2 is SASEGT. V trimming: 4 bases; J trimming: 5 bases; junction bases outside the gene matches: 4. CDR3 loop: CASSGGQGAVDTQYF. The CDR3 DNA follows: TGTGCCAGCAGTGGGGGACAGGGGGCTGTAGATACGCAGTATTTT.

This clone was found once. CDR3 in amino acids: CASSRPLIDRTYGYTF. The DNA of the CDR3 is TGTGCCAGCAGCCGACCGCTCATTGACAGGACTTATGGCTACACCTTC. The genes are TRBV13 and TRBJ1-2, with D tentatively TRBD1 (6 bases). V was pared by 5 bases and J by 5 bases, with 21 bases between. The CDR3 is 16 amino acids. Germline loops: CDR1 PRHDT, CDR2 FYEKMQ (reference sequence). The complete variable domain, with remaining parts taken from reference TRBV13 and TRBJ1-2, reads AAGVIQSPRHLIKEKRETATLKCYPIPRHDTVYWYQQGPGQDPQFLISFYEKMQSDKGSIPDRFSAQQFSDYHSELNMSSLELGDSALYFCASSRPLIDRTYGYTFGSGTRLTVV.

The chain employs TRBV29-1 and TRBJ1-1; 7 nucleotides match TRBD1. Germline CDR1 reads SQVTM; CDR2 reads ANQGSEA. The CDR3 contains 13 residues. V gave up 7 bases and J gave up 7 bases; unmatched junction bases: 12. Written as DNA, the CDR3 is TGCAGCGCCCGAGGGGGCGATATGATTGAAGCTTTCTTT. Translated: CSARGGDMIEAFF.

The CDR3 spells CASRLGNYGYTF. DNA of the CDR3: TGTGCCAGTAGGTTAGGTAACTATGGCTACACCTTC. This chain connects TRBV19 to TRBJ1-2; D gene ambiguous. The CDR3 has 12 amino acids. The germline V gene encodes CDR1 LNHDA and CDR2 SQIVND (reference sequence). V was clipped by 6 bases and J by 1 base, with 6 bases between them.

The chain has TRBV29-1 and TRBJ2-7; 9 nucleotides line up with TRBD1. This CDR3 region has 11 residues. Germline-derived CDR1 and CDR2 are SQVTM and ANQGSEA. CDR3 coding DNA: TGCGCTGGGACAGGGAACTACGAGCAGTACTTC. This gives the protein CAGTGNYEQYF.

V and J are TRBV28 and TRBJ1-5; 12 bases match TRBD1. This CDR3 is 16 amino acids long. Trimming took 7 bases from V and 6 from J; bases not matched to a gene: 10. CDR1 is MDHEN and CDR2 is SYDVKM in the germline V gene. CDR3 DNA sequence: TGTGCCAGCATCATCCACGGGACAGGGGGCAGTCAGCCCCAGCATTTT. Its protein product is CASIIHGTGGSQPQHF. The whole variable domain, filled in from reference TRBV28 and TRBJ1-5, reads DVKVTQSSRYLVKRTGEKVFLECVQDMDHENMFWYRQDPGLGLRLIYFSYDVKMKEKGDIPEGYSVSREKKERFSLILESASTNQTSMYLCASIIHGTGGSQPQHFGDGTRLSIL.

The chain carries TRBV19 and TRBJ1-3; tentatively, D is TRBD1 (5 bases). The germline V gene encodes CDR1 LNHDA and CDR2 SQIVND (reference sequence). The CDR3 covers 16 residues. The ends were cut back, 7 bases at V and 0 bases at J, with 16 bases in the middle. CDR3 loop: CASKSIGASSGNTIYF. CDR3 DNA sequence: TGTGCCAGTAAGAGTATTGGGGCAAGCTCTGGAAACACCATATATTTT.

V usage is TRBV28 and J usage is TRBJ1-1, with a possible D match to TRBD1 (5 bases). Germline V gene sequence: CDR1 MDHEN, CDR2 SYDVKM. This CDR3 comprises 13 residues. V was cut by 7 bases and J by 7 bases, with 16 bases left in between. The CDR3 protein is CASIAGGFNEAFF. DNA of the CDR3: TGTGCCAGCATCGCCGGGGGGTTTAATGAAGCTTTCTTT.

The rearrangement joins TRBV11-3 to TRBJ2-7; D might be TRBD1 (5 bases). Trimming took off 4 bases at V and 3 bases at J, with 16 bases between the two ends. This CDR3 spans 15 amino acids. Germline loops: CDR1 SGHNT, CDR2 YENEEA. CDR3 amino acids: CASSSLGQGNYEQYF. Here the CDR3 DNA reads TGTGCCAGCAGCTCACTTGGGCAGGGAAACTACGAGCAGTACTTC.

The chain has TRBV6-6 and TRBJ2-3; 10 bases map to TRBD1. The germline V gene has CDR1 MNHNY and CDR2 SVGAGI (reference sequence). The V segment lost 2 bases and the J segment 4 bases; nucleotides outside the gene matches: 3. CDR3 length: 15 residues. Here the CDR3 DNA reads TGTGCCAGCAGTTACCAGGACAGGGGGGCAGATACGCAGTATTTT. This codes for CASSYQDRGADTQYF.

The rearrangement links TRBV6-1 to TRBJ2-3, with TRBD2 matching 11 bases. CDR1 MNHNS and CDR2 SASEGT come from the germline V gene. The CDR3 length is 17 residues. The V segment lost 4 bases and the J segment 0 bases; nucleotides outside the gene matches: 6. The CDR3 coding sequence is TGTGCCAGCAGTGTGGGGACTAGCGGATCTAGCACAGATACGCAGTATTTT. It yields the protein CASSVGTSGSSTDTQYF.

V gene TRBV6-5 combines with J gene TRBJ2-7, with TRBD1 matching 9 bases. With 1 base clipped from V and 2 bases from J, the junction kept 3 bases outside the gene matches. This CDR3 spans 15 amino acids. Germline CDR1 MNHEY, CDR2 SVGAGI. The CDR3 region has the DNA TGTGCCAGCAGTTACTTAGGGACAGGGACCTACGAGCAGTACTTC. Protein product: CASSYLGTGTYEQYF.

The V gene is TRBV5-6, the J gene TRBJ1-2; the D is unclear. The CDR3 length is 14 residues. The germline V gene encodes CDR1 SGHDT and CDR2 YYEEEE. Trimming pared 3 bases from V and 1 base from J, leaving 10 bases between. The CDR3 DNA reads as TGTGCCAGCAGCTCGCCACCCATTAACTATGGCTACACCTTC. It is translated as CASSSPPINYGYTF. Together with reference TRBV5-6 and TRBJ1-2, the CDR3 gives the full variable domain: DAGVTQSPTHLIKTRGQQVTLRCSPKSGHDTVSWYQQALGQGPQFIFQYYEEEERQRGNFPDRFSGHQFPNYSSELNVNALLLGDSALYLCASSSPPINYGYTFGSGTRLTVV.

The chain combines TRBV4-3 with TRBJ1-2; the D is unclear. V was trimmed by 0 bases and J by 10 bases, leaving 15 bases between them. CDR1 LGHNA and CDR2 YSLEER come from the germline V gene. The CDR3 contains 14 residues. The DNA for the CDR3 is TGCGCCAGCAGCCAAGACGGGAGGCAGACCCCCTACACCTTC. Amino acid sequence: CASSQDGRQTPYTF.

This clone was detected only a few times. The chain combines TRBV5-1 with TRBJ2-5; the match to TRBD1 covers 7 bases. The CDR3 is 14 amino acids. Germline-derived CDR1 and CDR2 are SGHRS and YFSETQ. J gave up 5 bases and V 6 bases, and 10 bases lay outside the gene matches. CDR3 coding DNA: TGCGCCAGCAACCTACAGGGGTATCGGGAGACCCAGTACTTC. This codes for CASNLQGYRETQYF. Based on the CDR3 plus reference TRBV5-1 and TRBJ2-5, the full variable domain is KAGVTQTPRYLIKTRGQQVTLSCSPISGHRSVSWYQQTPGQGLQFLFEYFSETQRNKGNFPGRFSGRQFSNSRSEMNVSTLELGDSALYLCASNLQGYRETQYFGPGTRLLVL.

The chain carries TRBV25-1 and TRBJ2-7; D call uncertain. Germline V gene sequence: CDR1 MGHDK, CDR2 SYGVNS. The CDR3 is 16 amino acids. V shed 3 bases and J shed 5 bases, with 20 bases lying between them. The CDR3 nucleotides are TGTGCCAGCAGTGATCAACGGTTAGCTCGGACCCACGAGCAGTACTTC. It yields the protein CASSDQRLARTHEQYF.

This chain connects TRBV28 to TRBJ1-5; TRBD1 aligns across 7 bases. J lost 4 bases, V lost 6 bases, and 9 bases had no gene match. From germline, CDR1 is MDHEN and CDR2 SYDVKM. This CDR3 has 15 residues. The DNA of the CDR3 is TGTGCCAGCAGGGATGCACAGGGGAAAAATCAGCCCCAGCATTTT. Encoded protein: CASRDAQGKNQPQHF.

The CDR3 loop reads CASSSSTDTQYF. In nucleotides, the CDR3 is TGTGCCAGCAGTTCTAGCACAGATACGCAGTATTTT. The V call is TRBV6-5, the J call TRBJ2-3, with D hard to call. Germline CDR1 MNHEY, CDR2 SVGAGI. The CDR3 spans 12 residues. The V end was cut by 4 bases, the J end by 0 bases, with 2 bases between.